The 26 T cell receptor beta chains below were found in one sample sequenced in a study of CD8 T cells in Susac syndrome. Random hexamers were used to reverse transcribe an amount of 0.5 to 1 ug RNA. TCRdb processed the immunoSEQ multiplex PCR reads anew with MiXCR; each CDR3 protein has one entry. The sample shows around 170,000 distinct CDR3 sequences, about 95% of them seen only once. Sequenced input: CD8+ T cells from PBMCs. These receptors came from a human donor with multiple sclerosis.

J is TRBJ2-1 and V is TRBV11-2; D gene ambiguous. The CDR3 has 17 amino acids. V was shortened by 5 bases and J by 0 bases, with 17 bases between the two germline ends. From germline, CDR1 is SGHAT and CDR2 FQNNGV. The CDR3 sequence: CASSPREGSSSYNEQFF. CDR3 sequence (DNA): TGTGCCAGCAGCCCCCGAGAAGGAAGCAGCTCCTACAATGAGCAGTTCTTC.

The chain links TRBV2 to TRBJ2-1, with TRBD1 identical over 7 bases. The CDR3 covers 14 residues. Germline assignment: CDR1 SNHLY and CDR2 FYNNEI. Trimming took 5 bases from V and 6 from J; bases not matched to a gene: 7. The CDR3 sequence is CASSYYRGGNEQFF. DNA of the CDR3: TGTGCCAGCAGTTACTACAGGGGCGGCAATGAGCAGTTCTTC.

This clonotype was counted a single time. The chain uses TRBV3-1 and TRBJ1-2; D is perhaps TRBD1 (6 bases). The CDR3 spans 15 residues. Germline V gene data show CDR1 as LGHDT and CDR2 as YNNKEL (reference sequence). V gave up 1 base and J gave up 1 base, with 10 bases separating them. The CDR3 DNA reads TGTGCCAGCAGCCAAGTCAAACAGGGTAACTATGGCTACACCTTC. Amino acids: CASSQVKQGNYGYTF.

This clonotype showed up just a few times. This chain joins TRBV7-9 and TRBJ2-7, with TRBD1 identical over 8 bases. Trimming at V came to 6 bases and at J to 2 bases, leaving 9 bases not matched to a gene. The CDR3 contains 15 residues. Germline V gene lookup returns CDR1 SEHNR and CDR2 FQNEAQ (reference sequence). CDR3 region: CASSLDRGLPYEQYF. In DNA, the CDR3 is TGTGCCAGCAGTCTCGACAGGGGACTCCCCTACGAGCAGTACTTC.

The J gene is TRBJ1-1, the V gene TRBV19, with unresolved D. This CDR3 is built from 10 residues. V lost 5 bases, J lost 11 bases, and 9 bases lay in between. CDR1 and CDR2 from the germline V gene are LNHDA and SQIVND (reference sequence). The CDR3 loop is CASSAGRAFF. The DNA for the CDR3 is TGTGCCAGTAGTGCCGGACGGGCTTTCTTT.

This chain joins TRBV20-1 and TRBJ2-1; perhaps TRBD2 as D (6 bases). Germline V gene lookup returns CDR1 DFQATT and CDR2 SNEGSKA (reference sequence). Trimming removed 0 bases from V and 8 bases from J, with 17 bases in between. This CDR3 is 15 amino acids long. The CDR3: CSARDSGGSGHEQFF. The CDR3 DNA reads as TGCAGTGCTAGAGACTCCGGAGGTAGCGGCCATGAGCAGTTCTTC.

The CDR3 spells CASSEGGGGNQPQHF. The CDR3 region has the DNA TGTGCCAGCAGCGAAGGAGGCGGTGGGAATCAGCCCCAGCATTTT. The chain links TRBV9 to TRBJ1-5; D unresolved. Deletions cut 3 bases from V and 4 bases from J, with 14 bases between. The CDR3 has 15 residues. Germline V gene sequence: CDR1 SGDLS, CDR2 YYNGEE.

This clonotype showed up just once. V and J are TRBV24-1 and TRBJ1-5, with D unclear. Germline loops: CDR1 KGHDR, CDR2 SFDVKD. V was cut by 9 bases and J by 2 bases, with 16 bases left in between. CDR3 length equals 15 residues. CDR3 sequence: CATVAMAGGNQPQHF. The DNA of the CDR3 is TGTGCCACCGTCGCTATGGCGGGAGGCAATCAGCCCCAGCATTTT.

This chain connects TRBV2 to TRBJ2-7; D is unresolved. Germline CDR1 SNHLY, CDR2 FYNNEI. The CDR3 runs to 11 residues. V gave up 6 bases and J gave up 6 bases, with 9 bases separating them. The CDR3 is CASRGRGEQYF. In nucleotides, the CDR3 is TGTGCCAGCAGGGGTAGAGGCGAGCAGTACTTC.

The rearrangement links TRBV29-1 to TRBJ2-3; the match to TRBD2 covers 10 bases. CDR1 is SQVTM, CDR2 ANQGSEA, per germline. V gave up 7 bases and J gave up 8 bases; unmatched junction bases: 9. This CDR3 is 13 amino acids long. The CDR3 nucleotides are TGCAGCGCCCCCGGGACTAGCGTAATTACGCAGTATTTT. This translates into CSAPGTSVITQYF.

J is TRBJ2-3 and V is TRBV6-6; D unresolved. The V end was cut by 0 bases, the J end by 1 base, with 5 bases between. The length of the CDR3 is 14 residues. Germline loops: CDR1 MNHNY, CDR2 SVGAGI (reference sequence). The CDR3 here is CASSYSGGTDTQYF. Written as DNA, the CDR3 is TGTGCCAGCAGTTACTCAGGCGGCACAGATACGCAGTATTTT.

This rearrangement joins TRBV28 to TRBJ2-5; D might be TRBD1 or TRBD2, each matching 5 bases. Germline lookup yields CDR1 MDHEN and CDR2 SYDVKM. The CDR3 runs to 16 residues. V lost 5 bases and J 4 bases, leaving 20 bases between the germline ends. The CDR3, as DNA: TGTGCCAGCAGTCTCTCTGGAGGTAGGGGTCCAGAGACCCAGTACTTC. Amino acids: CASSLSGGRGPETQYF.

The rearrangement links TRBV2 to TRBJ2-7, with 7 bases identical to TRBD2. V shed 6 bases, J shed 5 bases, and the junction held 13 bases outside the gene matches. The CDR3 covers 15 residues. Germline lookup yields CDR1 SNHLY and CDR2 FYNNEI. The CDR3 region is CASRGGTVINHEQYF. The CDR3 DNA sequence: TGTGCCAGCAGGGGAGGGACGGTGATAAACCACGAGCAGTACTTC.

J is TRBJ2-2 and V is TRBV7-9; 9 bases are shared with TRBD1. This CDR3 region has 16 residues. CDR1 and CDR2 (germline): SEHNR, FQNEAQ (reference sequence). V was clipped by 5 bases and J by 5 bases; unmatched bases: 9. The CDR3 region is CASSIRDRAKTGELFF. The CDR3 DNA reads TGTGCCAGCAGCATCCGGGACAGGGCTAAGACCGGGGAGCTGTTTTTT.

This rearrangement joins TRBV11-2 to TRBJ1-2; TRBD1 is a possible D gene (6 bases). Trimming removed 0 bases from V and 4 bases from J, with 12 bases in between. Germline CDR1 reads SGHAT; CDR2 reads FQNNGV. This CDR3 region has 15 residues. CDR3 region: CASSLDVGAAYGYTF. CDR3 DNA sequence: TGTGCCAGCAGCTTAGACGTGGGGGCGGCCTATGGCTACACCTTC.

The table lists this clonotype with a count of one. This chain connects TRBV28 to TRBJ2-7; 7 nucleotides line up with TRBD2. The CDR3 extends over 14 amino acids. From germline, CDR1 is MDHEN and CDR2 SYDVKM. V was pared by 7 bases and J by 2 bases, with 8 bases of the junction left unmatched. This chain's CDR3 is CASKLSGSAYEQYF. In nucleotides, the CDR3 is TGTGCCAGCAAACTTAGCGGGTCCGCCTACGAGCAGTACTTC.

V usage is TRBV10-3 and J usage is TRBJ1-2; no clear D. Trimming took off 6 bases at V and 1 base at J, with 9 bases between the two ends. CDR3 length: 13 amino acids. Germline V lookup: CDR1 ENHRY, CDR2 SYGVKD. The CDR3 reads CAIRRSDNYGYTF. CDR3 sequence (DNA): TGTGCCATCAGGCGGTCGGATAACTATGGCTACACCTTC.

The V gene is TRBV29-1, the J gene TRBJ2-1; 7 bases match TRBD1. Per the germline V gene, CDR1 is SQVTM and CDR2 is ANQGSEA. The CDR3 has 11 residues. The V and J ends lost 6 bases and 7 bases, in that order; junction bases with no gene match: 3. In DNA, the CDR3 is TGCAGCGTCTTACAGGGGAATGAGCAGTTCTTC. Encoded protein: CSVLQGNEQFF.

The chain joins TRBV23-1 to TRBJ2-7, with 7 bases aligning to TRBD1. TRBV23-1 is classed as an ORF, of uncertain function. The CDR3 is 14 amino acids. J was trimmed by 6 bases and V by 2 bases; bases with no gene match: 7. CDR3 amino acids: CASSQPDRDIEQYF. DNA of the CDR3: TGCGCCAGCAGTCAACCAGACAGGGACATCGAGCAGTACTTC.

The rearrangement links TRBV7-9 to TRBJ2-2; D is unclear. Germline CDR1 and CDR2: SEHNR and FQNEAQ (reference sequence). V gave up 5 bases and J gave up 0 bases, with 10 bases separating them. The CDR3 loop spans 15 amino acids. The CDR3 is CASSPPGSNTGELFF. CDR3 in DNA: TGTGCCAGCAGCCCCCCGGGCTCGAACACCGGGGAGCTGTTTTTT.

The CDR3 DNA reads as TGCAGTGCTAACTGGGCAGGTAGCTACGAGCAGTACTTC. This codes for CSANWAGSYEQYF. The genes are TRBV20-1 and TRBJ2-7; no clear D gene. The V gene's germline CDR1 is DFQATT and CDR2 SNEGSKA (reference sequence). The V end lost 4 bases, the J end lost 3 bases, and 13 bases lay between the germline ends. This CDR3 comprises 13 residues.

DNA for the CDR3: TGCGCCAGCAGCCAAGATAACGGACTAGCGGGAGTCGACGAGCAGTACTTC. Protein: CASSQDNGLAGVDEQYF. The chain joins TRBV4-1 to TRBJ2-7; TRBD2 aligns across 13 bases. V was pared by 0 bases and J by 5 bases, with 7 bases of the junction left unmatched. Germline lookup yields CDR1 MGHRA and CDR2 YSYEKL. The CDR3 has 17 amino acids.

The V gene is TRBV29-1, the J gene TRBJ2-7, with 8 bases identical to TRBD2. Trimming removed 4 bases from V and 6 bases from J; junction bases left unmatched: 11. Germline V gene lookup returns CDR1 SQVTM and CDR2 ANQGSEA. This CDR3 has 14 amino acids. The CDR3 reads CSVATLAEPGEQYF. The CDR3 nucleotides read TGCAGCGTTGCGACACTAGCGGAGCCCGGCGAGCAGTACTTC.

The rearrangement links TRBV27 to TRBJ2-7; 9 bases align to TRBD1. The V gene's germline CDR1 is MNHEY and CDR2 SMNVEV (reference sequence). After removal of 5 bases from V and 3 bases from J, the junction contained 5 bases not matched to a gene. This CDR3 is 14 amino acids long. Written as DNA, the CDR3 is TGTGCCAGCAGTACCGGACAGGGGCACTACGAGCAGTACTTC. The encoded protein is CASSTGQGHYEQYF.

The chain is built from TRBV29-1 and TRBJ2-5, with D unresolved. V lost 6 bases and J lost 5, with 7 bases in between. The CDR3 is made up of 10 amino acids. Per the germline V gene, CDR1 is SQVTM and CDR2 is ANQGSEA. The CDR3, as DNA: TGCAGCGTAGGATGGGAGACCCAGTACTTC. Its translation is CSVGWETQYF.

The J gene is TRBJ2-1, the V gene TRBV9; D ambiguous. The V end was cut by 1 base, the J end by 8 bases, with 7 bases between. CDR3 length: 12 residues. CDR1 and CDR2 from the germline V gene are SGDLS and YYNGEE. The CDR3 coding sequence is TGTGCCAGCAGCGTACTCGGATATGAGCAGTTCTTC. Residues: CASSVLGYEQFF.